This T cell receptor beta chain was sequenced for a study of Ad26.COV2.S vaccination and SARS-CoV-2 variants. Study in general: Each vaccinee took Ad26.COV2.S intramuscularly, once or twice 56 days apart. Study results and caveats: Breadth, reportedly substantial, characterized the spike-specific CD8+ and CD4+ T cell responses after vaccination. Similar non-spike TCR breadth was seen in vaccine and placebo recipients.

Clones were sequenced by immunoSEQ multiplex PCR, and TCRdb holds only the in-frame ones, with some missing. The sample has fewer than 800,000 clones; roughly 90% are singletons. A note on this clone: The antigen is unknown.

There are 15 residues in the CDR3. Looked up from germline, CDR1 is LNHDA and CDR2 is SQIVND (reference sequence). V lost 1 base to trimming and J lost 5 bases; unmatched junction nucleotides: 5. The sample's treatment: about 20 received Ad26.COV2.S at low or high dose, single or two shots; about 5 received placebo; per-sample allocation not given. Day 63 after the first vaccine or placebo injection was the time point for sampling. Boston hosted the donor, who was an adult aged 18-55 years. The V and J genes are TRBV19 and TRBJ1-5; TRBD1 matches 7 bases. This material consisted of peripheral blood, taken in a trial of Ad26.COV2.S vaccine versus placebo. The sequence was collected from a person between 18 and 65 years old who received the Ad26.COV2.S COVID-19 vaccine or a placebo. In nucleotides, the CDR3 is TGTGCCAGTAGTATAGGAGGGGGCCTCTATCAGCCCCAGCATTTT. It is translated as CASSIGGGLYQPQHF.